A single sample gave rise to the 3 T cell receptor beta chains below, sequenced in a study of CD4 and CD8 cells across lung adenocarcinoma regions. TCRdb called the PCR reads again in MiXCR, with one record for every CDR3 protein. The sample records 14,000 or so distinct CDR3 sequences, around 45% being singletons. Material: CD4+ T cells from the center of a lung tumor. These receptors all stem from a male donor with lung adenocarcinoma. The CD4 and CD8 labels of this study may be unreliable.

Concerning this clonotype itself: A read error may account for a junction end that differs from germline. The gene calls are TRBV27 and TRBJ2-4; weak D call: TRBD2 (5 bases). CDR3 length: 15 residues. Per the germline V gene, CDR1 is MNHEY and CDR2 is SMNVEV (reference sequence). The CDR3 protein is CASRTGLQATDMQYF. As DNA, the CDR3 is TGTGCCAGCAGGACGGGGTTGCAAGCCACAGATATGCAGTATTTC.

This clonotype was picked up many times. This chain joins TRBV10-3 and TRBJ2-3, with 9 positions matching TRBD2. Germline V CDR1 and CDR2: ENHRY, SYGVKD. The CDR3 covers 15 residues. J was trimmed by 3 bases and V by 6 bases; bases with no gene match: 7. The CDR3 region has the DNA TGTGCCATCAGGCCCAGTAGCGGGAGTACAGATACGCAGTATTTT. It codes for CAIRPSSGSTDTQYF.

This clonotype was counted only a few times. The chain has TRBV20-1 and TRBJ2-5; D may be TRBD2 (6 bases). The J call may be faulty, since TRBJ2-7 better matches the DNA end. From germline, CDR1 is DFQATT and CDR2 SNEGSKA (reference sequence). CDR3 length equals 13 residues. CDR3 in DNA: TGCAGTGCTTTCGTTCCGGGGGACCACGAGCAGTACTTC. It yields the protein CSAFVPGDHEQYF.